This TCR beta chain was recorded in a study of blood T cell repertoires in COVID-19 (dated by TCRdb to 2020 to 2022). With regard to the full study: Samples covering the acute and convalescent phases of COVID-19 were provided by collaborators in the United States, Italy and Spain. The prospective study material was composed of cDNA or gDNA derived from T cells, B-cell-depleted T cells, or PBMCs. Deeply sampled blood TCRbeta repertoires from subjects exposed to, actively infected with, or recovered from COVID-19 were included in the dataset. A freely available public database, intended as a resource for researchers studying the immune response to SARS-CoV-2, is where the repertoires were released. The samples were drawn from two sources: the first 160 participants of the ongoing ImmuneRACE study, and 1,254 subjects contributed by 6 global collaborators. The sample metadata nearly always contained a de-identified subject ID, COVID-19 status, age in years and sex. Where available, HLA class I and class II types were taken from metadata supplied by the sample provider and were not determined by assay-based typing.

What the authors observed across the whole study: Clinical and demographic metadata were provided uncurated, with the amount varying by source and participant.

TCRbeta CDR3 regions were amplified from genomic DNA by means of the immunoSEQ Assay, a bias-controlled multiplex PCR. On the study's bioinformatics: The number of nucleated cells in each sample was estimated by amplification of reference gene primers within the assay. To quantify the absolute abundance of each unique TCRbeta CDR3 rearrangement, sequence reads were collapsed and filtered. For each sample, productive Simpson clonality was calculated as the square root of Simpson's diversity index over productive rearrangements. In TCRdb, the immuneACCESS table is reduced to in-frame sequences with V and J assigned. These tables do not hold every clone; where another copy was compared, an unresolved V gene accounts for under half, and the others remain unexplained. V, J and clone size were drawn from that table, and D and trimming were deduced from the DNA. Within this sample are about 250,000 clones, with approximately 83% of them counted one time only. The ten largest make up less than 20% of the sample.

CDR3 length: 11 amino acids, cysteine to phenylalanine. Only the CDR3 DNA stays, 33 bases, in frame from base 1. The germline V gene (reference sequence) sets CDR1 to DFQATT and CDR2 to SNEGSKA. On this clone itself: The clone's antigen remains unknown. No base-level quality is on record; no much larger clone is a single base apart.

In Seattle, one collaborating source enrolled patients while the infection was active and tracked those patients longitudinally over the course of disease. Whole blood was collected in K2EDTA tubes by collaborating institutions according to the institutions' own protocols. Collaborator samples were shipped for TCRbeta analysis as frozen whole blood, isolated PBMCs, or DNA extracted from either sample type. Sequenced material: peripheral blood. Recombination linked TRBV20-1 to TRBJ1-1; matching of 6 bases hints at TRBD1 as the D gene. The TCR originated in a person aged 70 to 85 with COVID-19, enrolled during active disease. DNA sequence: TGCAGCCCATACAGGGCTCTCGGCGCTTTCTTT. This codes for CSPYRALGAFF.